The 23 T cell receptor beta chains below all came from one sample that was sequenced in a study of cytomegalovirus exposure and HLA in healthy donors. Primers for the PCR totalled 60 Vbeta and 13 Jbeta. Assay: immunoSEQ multiplex PCR; the TCRdb copy retains only in-frame clones and omits some. The sample consists of 100,000 to 150,000 clones, roughly 82% of them appearing once. Specimen: PBMCs. The origin of the receptors is a male donor in good health and CMV-seropositive.

The V call is TRBV7-3, the J call TRBJ2-7; 8 bases are a match to TRBD2. CDR3 size: 12 residues. Germline V gene lookup returns CDR1 SGHTA and CDR2 FQGTGA. After removal of 5 bases from V and 6 bases from J, the junction contained 3 bases not matched to a gene. The DNA for the CDR3 is TGTGCCAGCAGCACCCGGGGGGGCGAGCAGTACTTC. This sequence encodes CASSTRGGEQYF.

With respect to this clone: The junction differs from germline at one of its ends, possibly a read error. Different DNA sequences within this sample yield the same CDR3. The V and J genes are TRBV4-1 and TRBJ2-3, with 10 bases identical to TRBD2. CDR1 and CDR2 from the germline V gene are MGHRA and YSYEKL. The CDR3 has 16 residues. The CDR3 bases are TGTGCCAGCAGCCAAGACCTAGCGGGGGGCACAGATACGCAGTATTTT. Encoded protein: CASSQDLAGGTDTQYF.

DNA for the CDR3: TGTGCCAGTAGCAACCCCACGCTAGCGGGGATATCTGGGGAGCTGTTTTTT. This translates into CASSNPTLAGISGELFF. The V gene is TRBV19, the J gene TRBJ2-2, with TRBD2 matching 9 bases. The CDR3 loop spans 17 amino acids. The V gene's germline CDR1 is LNHDA and CDR2 SQIVND (reference sequence). V trimming: 6 bases; J trimming: 8 bases; junction bases outside the gene matches: 16.

V and J are TRBV14 and TRBJ1-1; 11 bases map to TRBD1. The CDR3 is made up of 13 amino acids. CDR1 is SGHDN and CDR2 is FVKESK in the germline V gene. J lost 4 bases, V lost 6 bases, and 1 base had no gene match. CDR3 nucleotide sequence: TGTGCCAGCAGGGGACAGGGGGGCACTGAAGCTTTCTTT. Its protein product is CASRGQGGTEAFF.

The rearrangement joins TRBV7-2 to TRBJ2-1, with a possible D match to TRBD1 (6 bases). V was clipped by 2 bases and J by 10 bases, with 15 bases between them. In germline, CDR1 is SGHTA, CDR2 FQGNSA. The CDR3 is 14 residues long. CDR3 sequence (DNA): TGTGCCAGCAGCTTATTACAGGGTTTTATCGAGCAGTTCTTC. Protein: CASSLLQGFIEQFF.

V gene TRBV15 combines with J gene TRBJ2-3; D is uncertain. The germline V gene encodes CDR1 LNHNV and CDR2 YYDKDF (reference sequence). CDR3 length equals 15 residues. V lost 0 bases and J lost 1, with 8 bases in between. The CDR3 sequence is CATSRDTQGTDTQYF. In nucleotides, the CDR3 is TGTGCCACCAGCAGAGATACGCAGGGCACAGATACGCAGTATTTT.

The chain couples TRBV7-8 to TRBJ1-2, with D perhaps TRBD1 (5 bases). The CDR3 spans 13 residues. Germline CDR1 reads SGHVS; CDR2 reads FQNEAQ. V was trimmed by 0 bases and J by 5 bases, leaving 7 bases between them. The CDR3 nucleotides read TGTGCCAGCAGCTTAGCGGGGCGGTATGGCTACACCTTC. Translation: CASSLAGRYGYTF.

The chain joins TRBV6-5 to TRBJ1-2, with D perhaps TRBD1 (5 bases). Germline V gene lookup returns CDR1 MNHEY and CDR2 SVGAGI. V lost 5 bases to trimming and J lost 7 bases, with 17 bases between them. There are 14 residues in the CDR3. The CDR3 region is CASSPTQGVGGYTF. The CDR3 DNA reads as TGTGCCAGCAGTCCCACACAAGGGGTCGGTGGCTACACCTTC.

This clone has only a few counts. The J gene is TRBJ1-2, the V gene TRBV7-6; tentative D call: TRBD1 (5 bases). Per the germline V gene, CDR1 is SGHVS and CDR2 is FNYEAQ. The CDR3 is 17 residues long. V dropped 4 bases and J dropped 0 bases, with 18 bases sitting between them. CDR3 sequence: CASSSPRRDWTNYGYTF. As DNA, the CDR3 is TGTGCCAGCAGCTCGCCCCGGAGGGACTGGACTAACTATGGCTACACCTTC.

The V call is TRBV5-4, the J call TRBJ2-1; 8 positions agree with TRBD2. Germline CDR1 reads SGHNT; CDR2 reads YYREEE (reference sequence). The CDR3 has 16 residues. V trimming: 3 bases; J trimming: 5 bases; junction bases outside the gene matches: 10. CDR3: CASSSYPSGRNNEQFF. As DNA, the CDR3 is TGTGCCAGCAGCTCGTATCCGAGCGGGAGAAACAATGAGCAGTTCTTC. The full variable domain, completed using reference TRBV5-4 and TRBJ2-1, is ETGVTQSPTHLIKTRGQQVTLRCSSQSGHNTVSWYQQALGQGPQFIFQYYREEENGRGNFPPRFSGLQFPNYSSELNVNALELDDSALYLCASSSYPSGRNNEQFFGPGTRLTVL.

DNA for the CDR3: TGTGCCAGCAGCTTAGCAGGGTTCACTCAAGAGACCCAGTACTTC. Protein product: CASSLAGFTQETQYF. The chain combines TRBV13 with TRBJ2-5; D might be TRBD1 (5 bases). V was pared by 1 base and J by 2 bases, with 11 bases between. The CDR3 covers 15 residues. The germline CDR1 and CDR2 sequences are PRHDT and FYEKMQ (reference sequence). The full variable domain, with the rest looked up from reference TRBV13 and TRBJ2-5, is AAGVIQSPRHLIKEKRETATLKCYPIPRHDTVYWYQQGPGQDPQFLISFYEKMQSDKGSIPDRFSAQQFSDYHSELNMSSLELGDSALYFCASSLAGFTQETQYFGPGTRLLVL.

V is TRBV13 and J is TRBJ2-2, with D possibly matching TRBD1 (6 bases). Germline-derived CDR1 and CDR2 are PRHDT and FYEKMQ (reference sequence). The CDR3 spans 16 residues. Trimming removed 1 base at V and 0 bases at J, with 9 bases between. In DNA form, the CDR3 reads TGTGCCAGCAGCTTAGATGGGGGCGCGAACACCGGGGAGCTGTTTTTT. It codes for CASSLDGGANTGELFF.

The rearrangement links TRBV4-1 to TRBJ2-5; D gene ambiguous. Germline V gene lookup returns CDR1 MGHRA and CDR2 YSYEKL. The CDR3 length is 17 residues. Trimming shortened V by 0 bases and J by 1 base, and 15 bases separated the two germline ends. CDR3 coding DNA: TGCGCCAGCAGCCAAGAGCCGCCTACCGCGATCCAAGAGACCCAGTACTTC. This translates into CASSQEPPTAIQETQYF.

V usage is TRBV7-9 and J usage is TRBJ2-1; D perhaps matches TRBD2 (5 bases). The CDR3 sequence is 15 residues long. Germline V gene sequence: CDR1 SEHNR, CDR2 FQNEAQ (reference sequence). Trimming left V 8 bases short and J 6 bases short, with 20 bases between. The CDR3 bases are TGTGCCAGCGGCCACCCAGCGACTAAGAGCAATGAGCAGTTCTTC. It codes for CASGHPATKSNEQFF.

The chain has TRBV5-1 and TRBJ2-5; weak D call: TRBD2 (6 bases). The CDR3 is made up of 13 amino acids. Trimming pared 4 bases from V and 2 bases from J, leaving 9 bases between. From germline, CDR1 is SGHRS and CDR2 YFSETQ. CDR3 DNA: TGCGCCAGCAGCGCCCGGGAGCAAGAGACCCAGTACTTC. Its translation: CASSAREQETQYF.

The chain has TRBV29-1 and TRBJ2-3; the match to TRBD2 covers 8 bases. The V gene's germline CDR1 is SQVTM and CDR2 ANQGSEA. This CDR3 contains 16 residues. J lost 3 bases, V lost 4 bases, and 12 bases had no gene match. The CDR3 bases are TGCAGCGTTGCAACCGTAGGCGGGGGGACTACAGATACGCAGTATTTT. Translating gives CSVATVGGGTTDTQYF.

V gene TRBV7-2 combines with J gene TRBJ2-3; a possible D gene is TRBD2 (6 bases). The CDR3 has 14 residues. Trimming shortened V by 5 bases and J by 5 bases, and 14 bases separated the two germline ends. Per germline, CDR1 SGHTA and CDR2 FQGNSA. CDR3 DNA: TGTGCCAGCAGCCCGAGCTGGGGGGAAGATACGCAGTATTTT. The encoded protein is CASSPSWGEDTQYF.

This clone was counted a single time. The CDR3, as DNA: TGTGCCAGCAGCCAAGATCCCCTCGCTCCGGGACACCCTGTTCCCCCCTACGAGCAGTACTTC. Translation gives CASSQDPLAPGHPVPPYEQYF. The V call is TRBV14, the J call TRBJ2-7; weak D call: TRBD1 (6 bases). CDR1 is SGHDN and CDR2 is FVKESK in the germline V gene. There are 21 residues in the CDR3. V dropped 0 bases and J dropped 2 bases, with 29 bases sitting between them. Full variable domain (outside the CDR3, taken from reference TRBV14 and TRBJ2-7): EAGVTQFPSHSVIEKGQTVTLRCDPISGHDNLYWYRRVMGKEIKFLLHFVKESKQDESGMPNNRFLAERTGGTYSTLKVQPAELEDSGVYFCASSQDPLAPGHPVPPYEQYFGPGTRLTVT.

The chain couples TRBV11-2 to TRBJ2-7; D is possibly TRBD2 (7 bases). The CDR3 length is 16 residues. The germline V gene encodes CDR1 SGHAT and CDR2 FQNNGV. Trimming removed 0 bases at V and 6 bases at J, with 18 bases between. CDR3 amino acids: CASSLEQGGGRVEQYF. CDR3 DNA sequence: TGTGCCAGCAGCTTAGAACAGGGCGGCGGGAGAGTCGAGCAGTACTTC.

As concerns this clone: Its ends do not fully match the called genes, so a read error is possible. The chain uses TRBV7-6 and TRBJ2-6; the D gene is possibly TRBD1 (5 bases). CDR1 is SGHVS, CDR2 FNYEAQ, per germline. This CDR3 contains 15 residues. CDR3 sequence reads: CASSFSTSGANGLTF. The DNA for the CDR3 is TGTGCCAGCAGCTTCTCCACCTCTGGGGCCAACGGCCTGACTTTC.

This chain uses TRBV18 with TRBJ1-2; 8 nucleotides line up with TRBD1. The germline gives CDR1 KGHSH, CDR2 LQKENI. V was pared by 3 bases and J by 5 bases, with 5 bases of the junction left unmatched. The CDR3 runs 14 residues. CDR3 residues: CASSPPTGDYGYTF. The CDR3 DNA reads TGTGCCAGCTCACCTCCGACAGGGGATTATGGCTACACCTTC.

This chain links TRBV4-2 with TRBJ1-2, with a weak D call TRBD1 (6 bases). Germline V CDR1 and CDR2: LGHNA, YNFKEQ. V was cut by 4 bases and J by 0 bases, with 12 bases left in between. CDR3 length equals 15 residues. This chain's CDR3 is CASSRNRDANYGYTF. The DNA of the CDR3 is TGTGCCAGCAGCCGGAACAGGGACGCTAACTATGGCTACACCTTC.

This chain uses TRBV27 with TRBJ2-7; 11 bases are shared with TRBD1. Germline V lookup: CDR1 MNHEY, CDR2 SMNVEV (reference sequence). The V gene end was trimmed by 2 bases and the J gene end by 3 bases; junction bases not matched to a gene: 3. CDR3 size: 15 residues. This chain's CDR3 is CASSLIGTGGYEQYF. The DNA of the CDR3 is TGTGCCAGCAGTTTAATAGGGACAGGGGGCTACGAGCAGTACTTC.